A selection of T cell receptor beta chains follows, all from one sample in a study of blood T cells in healthy people across ages. TCRdb reprocessed the 5' RACE reads with MiXCR, giving one entry per CDR3 protein. The sample includes more than 800,000 distinct CDR3 sequences, 45% of them seen just once. Material: blood. Every receptor here comes from a woman aged 55-75 years in good health. The conserved cysteine and the conserved F or W are not part of the CDR3 here. Each record gives: V gene, J gene, CDR3 protein.

>TRBV27|TRBJ2-1
ASGTAERNEQF
>TRBV25-1|.
ASDRGAEQY
>TRBV10-3|.
AIRSPVSNEQY
>TRBV24-1|TRBJ1-5
ATGQGNQPQH
>TRBV5-1|TRBJ2-7
ASSLNRGGYEQY
>TRBV6-5|TRBJ2-1
ASSLGLARLYNEQF
>TRBV7-9|TRBJ2-1
ATPGLYNEQF
>TRBV28|TRBJ2-5
ASNDRVGSSGEQY
>TRBV10-2|TRBJ1-6
ASSESQGLGNSPLH
>TRBV28|TRBJ2-3
ASSLVRGRGTDTQY
>TRBV27|TRBJ2-7
ASSFGRSSYEQY
>TRBV6-2/TRBV6-3|TRBJ1-5
ASSNRAGMAQPQH
>TRBV29-1|TRBJ2-7
SVLHGAVYEQY
>TRBV2|TRBJ1-5
ASSEVGAGNQPQH
>TRBV20-1|TRBJ1-2
SAVVRVGYGYT
>TRBV25-1|TRBJ2-5
ASSVVRELETQY
>TRBV12-3/TRBV12-4|TRBJ1-2
ASSSPPGNGYT
>TRBV28|TRBJ1-6
ASRRGMFNSPLH
>TRBV20-1|TRBJ2-5
SARQGAETQY
>TRBV20-1|TRBJ2-3
SAGAAGPSHTQY
>TRBV20-1|TRBJ2-7
SARGDRAGEQY
>TRBV7-9|TRBJ2-3
ASSSAAGRRLSTDTQY
>TRBV6-5|TRBJ1-1
ANSYLSAGENTEAF
>TRBV12-3/TRBV12-4|TRBJ1-2
ASSLLAGVGGYT
>TRBV10-3|TRBJ1-4
AISESTPNEKLF
>TRBV18|TRBJ1-5
ASSPSGQLKPQH
>TRBV20-1|TRBJ2-1
SAREREGALYNEQF
>TRBV7-2|TRBJ2-3
ASSLRTRGLDTQY
>TRBV13|TRBJ2-1
ASSLGAYEQF
>TRBV6-5|TRBJ2-7
ASSYLGKKYEQY
>TRBV6-5|TRBJ2-3
ASSYSNTNTDTQY
>TRBV10-3|TRBJ2-2
AISGGDRNTGELF
>TRBV12-3/TRBV12-4|TRBJ2-3
ASSFSSDTQY
>TRBV29-1|TRBJ2-2
SVPGPSPGELF
>TRBV3-1|TRBJ2-5
ASSQGDLPAGGQQTQY
>TRBV7-9|TRBJ2-5
ASSLGGRGSQETQY
>TRBV6-5|TRBJ2-2
ASSNHGATTGELF
>TRBV30|TRBJ2-7
AWRTGTYEQY
>TRBV11-2|TRBJ2-7
ASSSSLAGMWNEQY
>TRBV7-9|TRBJ2-1
ASSSIAGVDNEQF
>TRBV18|TRBJ2-3
AGSPSGLAGGTDTQY
>TRBV12-3/TRBV12-4|TRBJ2-3
ASSLVGRGTDTQY